The clone carrying this TCR beta chain was detected many times. Its antigen is undetermined. Method: immunoSEQ multiplex PCR; TCRdb's copy keeps in-frame clones and lacks some. Recorded here are about 34,000 clones, none singletons. The data belong to a study of T cells after posttransplantation cyclophosphamide. Whole-study findings and limits: TRB clonality was highly associated with recipient CMV seropositivity and reactivation.

The V and J ends lost 2 bases and 8 bases respectively, with 12 bases between them. Germline V gene sequence: CDR1 SNHLY, CDR2 FYNNEI. The CDR3 length is 13 residues. The sequencing input was PBMCs. The sequence was obtained from a woman between 50 and 59 years old in good health and a related stem cell transplant donor. The chain employs TRBV2 and TRBJ1-2; D remains ambiguous. CDR3 sequence: CASSESQLRGYTF. The CDR3 nucleotides are TGTGCCAGCAGTGAAAGTCAATTGAGGGGCTACACCTTC.